The T cell receptor beta chain under discussion was sequenced for a study of T-cell reconstitution after alpha-beta-depleted transplantation in children. Overall study results and limits: Surviving recipient cells, namely T cells and thymic progenitors, were the source of high day-60 TCRbeta diversity in some patients.

This clonotype was found many times. Its antigen is not identified. TCRbeta library construction was performed incorporating unique molecular identifiers. MiXCR, applied by TCRdb to the PCR reads, yields one record per CDR3 protein. The sample includes 98,000 or so distinct CDR3 sequences, 5% to 7% of them seen just once. The CDR3 runs to 10 residues. CDR1 is SEHNR, CDR2 FQNEAQ, per germline (reference sequence). V gave up 1 base and J gave up 8 bases, with 2 bases separating them. This TCR was recovered from a male patient between 2 and 10 years old who had a stem cell transplant for acute lymphoblastic leukemia, so the T cells may come from the graft donor. Sequenced material: PBMCs, mostly from graft donor cells, taken 360 days after TCRalphabeta/CD19-depleted stem cell transplant. J is TRBJ1-1 and V is TRBV7-9; D unclear. The CDR3 nucleotides are TGTGCCAGCAGCTTAGAAGAAGCTTTCTTT. Protein sequence: CASSLEEAFF.